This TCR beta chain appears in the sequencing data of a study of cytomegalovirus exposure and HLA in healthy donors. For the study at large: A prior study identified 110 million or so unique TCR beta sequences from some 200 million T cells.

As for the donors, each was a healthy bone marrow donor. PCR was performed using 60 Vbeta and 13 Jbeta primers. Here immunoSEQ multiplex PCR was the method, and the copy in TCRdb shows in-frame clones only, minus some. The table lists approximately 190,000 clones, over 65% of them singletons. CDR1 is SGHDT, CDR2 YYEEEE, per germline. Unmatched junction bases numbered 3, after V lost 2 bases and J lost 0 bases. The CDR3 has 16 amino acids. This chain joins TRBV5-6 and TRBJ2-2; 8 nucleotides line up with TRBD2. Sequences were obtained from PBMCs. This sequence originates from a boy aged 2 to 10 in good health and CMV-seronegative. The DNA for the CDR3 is TGTGCCAGCAGCTTCAGCGGGGGTGCGAACACCGGGGAGCTGTTTTTT. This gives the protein CASSFSGGANTGELFF.